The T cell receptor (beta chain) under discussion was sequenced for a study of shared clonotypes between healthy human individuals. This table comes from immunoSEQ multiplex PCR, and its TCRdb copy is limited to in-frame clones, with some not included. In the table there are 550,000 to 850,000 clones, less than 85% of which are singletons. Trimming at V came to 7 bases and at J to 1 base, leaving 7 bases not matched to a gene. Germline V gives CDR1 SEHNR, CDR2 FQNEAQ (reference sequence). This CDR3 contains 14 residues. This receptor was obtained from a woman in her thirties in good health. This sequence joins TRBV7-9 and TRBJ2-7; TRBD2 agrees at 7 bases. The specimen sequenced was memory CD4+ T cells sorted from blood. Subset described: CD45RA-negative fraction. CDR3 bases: TGTGCCAGCACCCCTCTAGCGGCGTCCTACGAGCAGTACTTC. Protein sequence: CASTPLAASYEQYF.